This TCR beta chain derives from a study of tumor and adjacent non-tumor tissue in lung cancer. Study background: Stage I to III disease affected some 11 men and a handful of women aged roughly 31 to 85. Study-level points and caveats: Shorter survival was associated with higher TCR diversity in tumors. In normal lung, the top 100 clones were significantly more dominant than in tumor.

This clonotype was recorded at least ten times. Its antigen is still unknown. TCRbeta libraries were built with three rounds of nested PCR, modified from ARM-PCR. TCRdb analysed the multiplex PCR reads with MiXCR anew, one entry per CDR3 protein. This sample has roughly 66,000 distinct CDR3 sequences, with less than 80% found just once. Germline CDR1 and CDR2: MNHEY and SVGAGI. Between the trimmed V and J ends, which lost 6 bases and 4 bases, there was a span of 19 bases. The CDR3 covers 16 residues. The template was RNA from unsorted bulk tissue. Between August and November 2014, newly diagnosed, chemotherapy-naive lung cancer patients underwent thoracic surgery in China.

Specimen: lung tumor tissue. V usage is TRBV6-5 and J usage is TRBJ2-1, with D perhaps given as TRBD1 or TRBD2 (6 bases each). The receptor comes from a man in his sixties with non-small cell lung cancer. CDR3 sequence: CASRGGEAGDYNEQFF. CDR3 DNA sequence: TGTGCCAGCAGGGGGGGCGAGGCGGGCGATTACAATGAGCAGTTCTTC.